This TCR beta chain emerged from a study of patients and donors after allogeneic stem cell transplantation. Germline V gene lookup returns CDR1 SGHRS and CDR2 YFSETQ. CDR3 size: 16 residues. V lost 4 bases to trimming and J lost 0 bases, with 13 bases between them. TCRdb re-called the RT-PCR reads through MiXCR, storing one row per CDR3 protein. The data contain roughly 230,000 distinct CDR3 sequences, less than 15% of them singletons. Sequencing was carried out using blood, either unsorted or a sorted T cell fraction (not recorded which). The chain uses TRBV5-1 and TRBJ1-4, with D maybe TRBD1 (5 bases). The clonotype originates from a human donor who was either an allogeneic HSCT recipient or a stem cell or donor lymphocyte infusion donor (not recorded which). It is not recorded whose cells these are; they may come from a transplant donor. CDR3 sequence reads: CASSGHGGATNEKLFF. CDR3 sequence (DNA): TGCGCCAGCAGCGGACACGGGGGGGCAACTAATGAAAAACTGTTTTTT.